A single sample gave rise to the 7 T cell receptor beta chains below, sequenced in a study of blood T cell repertoires in COVID-19. Here immunoSEQ multiplex PCR was the method, and the copy in TCRdb shows in-frame clones only, minus some. In the table there are about 69,000 clones, 79% of which are singletons. The sample comprised peripheral blood. These receptors all come from a man aged 55-75 years with acute or convalescent COVID-19.

The sample holds a few counts of this clone. The rearrangement uses TRBV3-1 (or the pseudogene TRBV3-2) and TRBJ2-1, with D possibly TRBD2 on 7 matching bases. CDR1 and CDR2 (germline): LGHDT, YNNKEL (reference sequence). With 3 bases removed from V and 11 bases from J, the gap between germline ends came to 14 bases. This CDR3 has 13 residues. CDR3 coding DNA: TGTGCCAGCAGCCAGTTACAGGGACTAAAGCAGTTCTTC. As protein: CASSQLQGLKQFF.

V usage is TRBV6-2 or TRBV6-3 and J usage is TRBJ1-1; D ambiguous. The CDR3 runs 12 residues. The germline V gene has CDR1 MNHEY and CDR2 SVGEGT. V shed 5 bases and J shed 8 bases, with 12 bases lying between them. CDR3 DNA: TGTGCCAGCAGTGCACTGGCGGGAGAAGCTTTCTTT. This sequence encodes CASSALAGEAFF.

This clone was seen a few times. The genes are TRBV7-9 and TRBJ1-3; TRBD1 might be the D (5 bases). The CDR3 has 15 amino acids. The germline V gene encodes CDR1 SEHNR and CDR2 FQNEAQ (reference sequence). The V end lost 2 bases, the J end lost 8 bases, and 16 bases lay between the germline ends. The CDR3, as DNA: TGTGCCAGCAGCTTAACCTCATTGCAGGGCTACACCATATATTTT. Protein: CASSLTSLQGYTIYF.

The genes are TRBV5-1 and TRBJ2-3, with a tentative D call TRBD2 (7 bases). This CDR3 is 16 amino acids long. With 6 bases removed from V and 3 bases from J, the gap between germline ends came to 20 bases. Germline V gene data show CDR1 as SGHRS and CDR2 as YFSETQ. The CDR3 region has the DNA TGCGCCAGCACTGCGGGGGCCGCGCGGGCTACAGATACGCAGTATTTT. Protein product: CASTAGAARATDTQYF.

The chain couples TRBV6-1 to TRBJ1-4; 9 nucleotides line up with TRBD1. Trimming cost V 2 bases and J 5 bases; bases outside gene matches: 3. The CDR3 consists of 15 residues. CDR1 is MNHNS, CDR2 SASEGT, per germline. The CDR3 sequence is CASSETGTGNEKLFF. The CDR3 DNA is TGTGCCAGCAGTGAAACAGGGACAGGGAATGAAAAACTGTTTTTT.

The rearrangement links TRBV5-1 to TRBJ1-2; D ambiguous. V lost 4 bases and J lost 12, with 16 bases in between. There are 12 residues in the CDR3. Per germline, CDR1 SGHRS and CDR2 YFSETQ. The CDR3, as DNA: TGCGCCAGCAGCGAGCCCAACGGGAGGCACACCTTC. It specifies CASSEPNGRHTF.

The chain uses TRBV21-1 and TRBJ2-1; the listed D gene, TRBD2, was not tested against the DNA. TRBV21-1 is a pseudogene. This CDR3 contains 15 residues. The DNA of the CDR3 is TGTGCCAGCAACTGGGTAATAGCGGCATACAATGAGCAGTTCTTC. Translation: CASNWVIAAYNEQFF.